This T cell receptor (beta chain) emerged from a study of Ad26.COV2.S vaccination and SARS-CoV-2 variants. Study information: Recipients of Ad26.COV2.S got it intramuscularly, once or twice 56 days apart. Broader study findings: Non-spike TCR breadth did not differ much between vaccine and placebo recipients.

TCRdb's table, derived via immunoSEQ multiplex PCR, lists solely in-frame clones and lacks some. This table has about 500,000 clones, about 88% appearing once. This clone has only one observation. Antigen specificity is unknown. V trimming: 6 bases; J trimming: 11 bases; junction bases outside the gene matches: 12. In germline, CDR1 is MNHEY, CDR2 SVGAGI. CDR3 size: 13 residues. Sample treatment: roughly 18 received Ad26.COV2.S at low or high dose, single or two shots; about five received placebo; per-sample allocation not given. Following the first vaccine or placebo injection, samples were taken on day 63.

The receptor was derived from a person aged 18-65 years who received the Ad26.COV2.S COVID-19 vaccine or a placebo. The rearrangement links TRBV6-5 to TRBJ1-2, with 7 bases that match TRBD1. Sequences were derived from peripheral blood, sampled in a trial of Ad26.COV2.S vaccine versus placebo. This CDR3 reads CASRDNHRGLYTF. CDR3 nucleotide sequence: TGTGCCAGCAGGGATAATCACAGGGGCCTATACACCTTC.